This T cell receptor (beta chain) is from a study of molecular identifiers for immune sequencing clone quantification. This clonotype was counted ten times or more. Its antigen is not known. TCRdb processed the PCR reads anew with MiXCR; each CDR3 protein has one entry. The sample yields just under 650,000 distinct CDR3 sequences, 20% seen once. Study results and caveats: The study found clones above 20 RNA copies held over 99% of effector molecules and under 1% in naive cells.

V was shortened by 4 bases and J by 6 bases, with 6 bases between the two germline ends. The CDR3 totals 12 residues. Germline lookup yields CDR1 SEHNR and CDR2 FQNEAQ (reference sequence). Naive CD8 T cells were sorted, and the gate applied was CD8+CD4-CCR7+CD45RA+. This TCR came from a human donor in good health. Some libraries in this study had Jurkat cell RNA spiked in. The rearrangement uses TRBV7-9 and TRBJ2-2; weak D call: TRBD2 (5 bases). Source material: naive CD8+ T cells from blood, with Jurkat cell RNA spiked in. As for subset: FACS-sorted CD8+CD4-CCR7+CD45RA+ naive T cells. Here the CDR3 reads CASSSGAGELFF. In DNA form, the CDR3 reads TGTGCCAGCAGCTCCGGGGCCGGGGAGCTGTTTTTT.